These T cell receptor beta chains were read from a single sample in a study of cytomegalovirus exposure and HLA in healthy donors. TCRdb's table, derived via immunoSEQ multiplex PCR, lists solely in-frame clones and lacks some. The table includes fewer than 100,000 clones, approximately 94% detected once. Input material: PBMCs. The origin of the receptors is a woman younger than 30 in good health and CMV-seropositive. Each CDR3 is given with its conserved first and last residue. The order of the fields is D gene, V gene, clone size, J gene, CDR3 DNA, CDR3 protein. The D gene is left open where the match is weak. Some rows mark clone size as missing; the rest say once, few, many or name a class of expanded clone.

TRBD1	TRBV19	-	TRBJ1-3	TGTGCCAGTAGTGATACTCGGACAGGGTACAACACCATATATTTT	CASSDTRTGYNTIYF
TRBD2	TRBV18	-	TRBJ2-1	TGTGCCAGCTCACCACCTACTAGCGGCAACAATGAGCAGTTCTTC	CASSPPTSGNNEQFF
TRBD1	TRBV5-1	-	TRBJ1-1	TGCGCCAGCAGCTTTTCGCGGGACAGGGGAACAACTGAAGCTTTCTTT	CASSFSRDRGTTEAFF
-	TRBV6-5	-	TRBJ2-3	TGTGCCAGCAGCCGGACTCCGCTGAGCACAGATACGCAGTATTTT	CASSRTPLSTDTQYF
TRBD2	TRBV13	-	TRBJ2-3	TGTGCCAGCAGCGCAAGCGGGGGGGCAGATACGCAGTATTTT	CASSASGGADTQYF
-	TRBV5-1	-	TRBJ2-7	TGCGCCAGCAGCCCTTTTATGGGGGCAAGCTCCTACGAGCAGTACTTC	CASSPFMGASSYEQYF
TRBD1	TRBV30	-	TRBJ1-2	TGTGCCTGGAGTGTCAACCTCCGGGACAGCTATGGCTACACCTTC	CAWSVNLRDSYGYTF
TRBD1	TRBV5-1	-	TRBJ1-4	TGCGCCAGCAGCGCCGCTTGGACAGGGGTGGGTGAAAAACTGTTTTTT	CASSAAWTGVGEKLFF
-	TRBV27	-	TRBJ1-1	TGTGCCAGCAGTTTAAATGGGCAGGCGAACACTGAAGCTTTCTTT	CASSLNGQANTEAFF
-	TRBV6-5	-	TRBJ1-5	TGTGCCAGCAGTTACCGGGAGAGCAATCAGCCCCAGCATTTT	CASSYRESNQPQHF
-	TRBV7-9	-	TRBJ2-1	TGTGCCAGCAGCTTAGAGTCGGGATTCTTC	CASSLESGFF
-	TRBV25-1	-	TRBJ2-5	TGTGCCAGCAGCATGCAGGGGGGAGAGACCCAGTACTTC	CASSMQGGETQYF
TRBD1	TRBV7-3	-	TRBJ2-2	TGTGCCAGCAAAACTACAGGGGACACCGGGGAGCTGTTTTTT	CASKTTGDTGELFF
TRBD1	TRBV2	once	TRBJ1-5	TGTGCCAGCAGTGGGGGACAGGGACGCGTTCAGCCCCAGCATTTT	CASSGGQGRVQPQHF
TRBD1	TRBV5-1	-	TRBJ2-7	TGCGCCAGCAGCTTGGGAGGGACAGAGCCCTACGAGCAGTACTTC	CASSLGGTEPYEQYF
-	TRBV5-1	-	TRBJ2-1	TGCGCCAGCAGCTTGTGGAGGGGTTCCGGAGATGAGCAGTTCTTC	CASSLWRGSGDEQFF
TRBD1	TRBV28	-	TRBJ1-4	TGTGCCAGCAACCCGGACAGGGGGTCCGAAAAACTGTTTTTT	CASNPDRGSEKLFF
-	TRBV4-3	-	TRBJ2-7	TGCGCCAGCAGCCAAGAGGCGGCTGGGTCAGTCTACGAGCAGTACTTC	CASSQEAAGSVYEQYF
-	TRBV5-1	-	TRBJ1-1	TGCGCCAGCAACCTAGGCGTGGAGAACACTGAAGCTTTCTTT	CASNLGVENTEAFF
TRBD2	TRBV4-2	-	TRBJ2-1	TGTGCCAGCAGCCTCAGACTAGCGGGATTACGGAATGAGCAGTTCTTC	CASSLRLAGLRNEQFF
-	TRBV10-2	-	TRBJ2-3	TGCGCCAGCGGGCGAAGCGGGAGCACAGATACGCAGTATTTT	CASGRSGSTDTQYF
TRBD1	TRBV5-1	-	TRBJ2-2	TGCGCCAGCAGCTCGCTCAGGGGGCTGGGCGGGGAGCTGTTTTTT	CASSSLRGLGGELFF
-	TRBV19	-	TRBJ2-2	TGTGCCAGTAGTATAGATCGGAGCCCCGGGGAGCTGTTTTTT	CASSIDRSPGELFF
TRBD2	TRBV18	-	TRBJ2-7	TGTGCCAGCTCCCTTAGCGGGGGGGCTTACGAGCAGTACTTC	CASSLSGGAYEQYF
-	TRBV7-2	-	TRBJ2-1	TGTGCCAGCAGCTTAGCGAGTACGGCAGGGTACAATGAGCAGTTCTTC	CASSLASTAGYNEQFF
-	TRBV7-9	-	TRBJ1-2	TGTGCCAGCAGCTTAGCGGGCCCGGGAAAAGGGCTCCACTACACCTTC	CASSLAGPGKGLHYTF
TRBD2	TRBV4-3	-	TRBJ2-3	TGCGCCAGCAGCCAAGATACTACTAGCGGGGGGACAGATACGCAGTATTTT	CASSQDTTSGGTDTQYF
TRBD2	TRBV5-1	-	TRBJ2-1	TGCGCCAGCAGCTTTTCAGGCGGGGGGAACTACAATGAGCAGTTCTTC	CASSFSGGGNYNEQFF
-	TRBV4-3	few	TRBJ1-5	TGCGCCAGCAGCCAAGCTTTCGGGTATAGCAATCAGCCCCAGCATTTT	CASSQAFGYSNQPQHF
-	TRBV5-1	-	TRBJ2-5	TGCGCCAGCAGCCGGACATCGCAAGAGACCCAGTACTTC	CASSRTSQETQYF
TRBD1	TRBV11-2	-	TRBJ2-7	TGTGCCAGCAGCCTCGACAGGGGCCCCTACGAGCAGTACTTC	CASSLDRGPYEQYF
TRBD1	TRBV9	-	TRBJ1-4	TGTGCCAGCAGCGTAGAAGGGGGCGTTTTTGGAAAACTGTTTTTT	CASSVEGGVFGKLFF
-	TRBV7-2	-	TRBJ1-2	TGTGCCAGCAGCGTAGGCGGGACGGCCACCTTC	CASSVGGTATF
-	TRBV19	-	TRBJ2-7	TGTGCCAGTAGTATCCCGGACAGCTACGAGCAGTACTTC	CASSIPDSYEQYF
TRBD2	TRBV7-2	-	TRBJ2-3	TGTGCCAGCGCGAGAGGGAGGGCAGATACGCAGTATTTT	CASARGRADTQYF
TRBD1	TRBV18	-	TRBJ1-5	TGTGCCAGCTCACCCGACAGGGGTCAGCCCCAGCATTTT	CASSPDRGQPQHF
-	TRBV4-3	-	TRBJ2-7	TGCGCCAGCAGCCCCCAGCGGAGTACCTACGAGCAGTACTTC	CASSPQRSTYEQYF
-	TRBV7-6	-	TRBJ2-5	TGTGCCAGCAGCTGGGGGGGCCGGGGTCGAGAGACCCAGTACTTC	CASSWGGRGRETQYF
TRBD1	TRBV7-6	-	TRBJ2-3	TGTGCCAGCAGCTTAGTCTCTTTGGGACAGCAAAACACAGATACGCAGTATTTT	CASSLVSLGQQNTDTQYF
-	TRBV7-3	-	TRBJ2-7	TGTGCCAGCAGCTTTTATATAGGACAGACCTACGAGCAGTACTTC	CASSFYIGQTYEQYF
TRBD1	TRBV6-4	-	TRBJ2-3	TGTGCCAGCAGCCCCACGACAGGGAGCACAGATACGCAGTATTTT	CASSPTTGSTDTQYF
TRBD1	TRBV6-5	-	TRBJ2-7	TGTGCCAGCAGGTTGACAGGGGCGATATCCTACGAGCAGTACTTC	CASRLTGAISYEQYF